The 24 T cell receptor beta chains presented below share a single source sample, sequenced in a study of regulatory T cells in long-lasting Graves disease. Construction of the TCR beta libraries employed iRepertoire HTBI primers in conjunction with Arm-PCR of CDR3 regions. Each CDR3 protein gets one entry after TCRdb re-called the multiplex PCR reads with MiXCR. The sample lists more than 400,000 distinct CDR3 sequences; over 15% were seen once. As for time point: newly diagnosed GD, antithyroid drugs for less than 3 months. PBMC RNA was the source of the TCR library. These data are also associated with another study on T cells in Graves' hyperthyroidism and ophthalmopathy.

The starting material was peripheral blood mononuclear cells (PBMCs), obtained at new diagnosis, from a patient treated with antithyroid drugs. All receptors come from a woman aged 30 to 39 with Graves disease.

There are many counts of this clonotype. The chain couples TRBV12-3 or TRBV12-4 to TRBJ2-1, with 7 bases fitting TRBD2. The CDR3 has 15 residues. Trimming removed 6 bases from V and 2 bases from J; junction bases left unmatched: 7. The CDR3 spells CASSPTSSTYNEQFF. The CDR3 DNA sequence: TGTGCCAGCAGCCCGACTAGCTCAACCTACAATGAGCAGTTCTTC.

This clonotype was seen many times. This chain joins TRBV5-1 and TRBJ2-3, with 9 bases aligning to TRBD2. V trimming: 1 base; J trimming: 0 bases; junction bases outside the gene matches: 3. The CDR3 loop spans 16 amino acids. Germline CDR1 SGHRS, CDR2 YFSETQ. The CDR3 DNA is TGCGCCAGCAGCTTGATCAGCGGGAGGAGCACAGATACGCAGTATTTT. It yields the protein CASSLISGRSTDTQYF. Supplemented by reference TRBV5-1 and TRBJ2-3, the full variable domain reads KAGVTQTPRYLIKTRGQQVTLSCSPISGHRSVSWYQQTPGQGLQFLFEYFSETQRNKGNFPGRFSGRQFSNSRSEMNVSTLELGDSALYLCASSLISGRSTDTQYFGPGTRLTVL.

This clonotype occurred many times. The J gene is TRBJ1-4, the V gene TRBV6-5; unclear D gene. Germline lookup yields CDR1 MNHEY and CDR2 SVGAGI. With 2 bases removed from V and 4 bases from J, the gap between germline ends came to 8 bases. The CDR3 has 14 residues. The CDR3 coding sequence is TGTGCCAGCAGTTACGGCATGGGTAATGAAAAACTGTTTTTT. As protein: CASSYGMGNEKLFF.

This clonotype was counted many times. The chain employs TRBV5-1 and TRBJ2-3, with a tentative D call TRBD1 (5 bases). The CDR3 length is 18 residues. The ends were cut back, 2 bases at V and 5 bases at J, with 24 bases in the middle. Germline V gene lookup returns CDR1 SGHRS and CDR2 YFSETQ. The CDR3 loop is CASSLGNKSPLDRDTQYF. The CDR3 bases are TGCGCCAGCAGCTTAGGGAACAAATCGCCCCTTGACAGAGATACGCAGTATTTT.

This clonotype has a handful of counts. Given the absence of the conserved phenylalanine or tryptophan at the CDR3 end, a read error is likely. The CDR3 DNA sequence: TGTGCCAGCACGGCCATCCATGGTGGGAATGAGCAGTTCCTC. It specifies CASTAIHGGNEQFL. The V gene is TRBV27, the J gene TRBJ2-1; D is unclear. With 7 bases removed from V and 7 bases from J, the gap between germline ends came to 17 bases. There are 14 residues in the CDR3. CDR1 is MNHEY, CDR2 SMNVEV, per germline (reference sequence).

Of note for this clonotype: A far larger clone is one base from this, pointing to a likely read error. Written as DNA, the CDR3 is TGTGCCAGCAGCGTACTCGATGGGACTGGCGCGACCCAGTACTTC. Translated, it gives CASSVLDGTGATQYF. The V and J genes are TRBV7-9 and TRBJ2-5, with TRBD2 as a possible D gene (6 bases). The CDR3 loop spans 15 amino acids. The V gene's germline CDR1 is SEHNR and CDR2 FQNEAQ (reference sequence). V was trimmed by 5 bases and J by 7 bases, leaving 20 bases between them.

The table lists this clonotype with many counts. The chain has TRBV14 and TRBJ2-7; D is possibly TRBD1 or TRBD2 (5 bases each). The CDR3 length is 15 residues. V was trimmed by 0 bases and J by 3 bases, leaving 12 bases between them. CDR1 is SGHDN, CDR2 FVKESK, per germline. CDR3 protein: CASSQEAGTHYEQYF. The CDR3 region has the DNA TGTGCCAGCAGCCAAGAAGCCGGGACCCACTACGAGCAGTACTTC.

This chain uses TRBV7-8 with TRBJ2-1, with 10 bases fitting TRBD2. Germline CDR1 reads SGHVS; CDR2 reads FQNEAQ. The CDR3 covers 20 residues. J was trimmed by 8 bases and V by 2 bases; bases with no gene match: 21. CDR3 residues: CASSLLAQWVVASGSDEQFF. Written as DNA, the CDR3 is TGTGCCAGCAGCTTACTAGCCCAGTGGGTTGTGGCTAGCGGGAGCGATGAGCAGTTCTTC.

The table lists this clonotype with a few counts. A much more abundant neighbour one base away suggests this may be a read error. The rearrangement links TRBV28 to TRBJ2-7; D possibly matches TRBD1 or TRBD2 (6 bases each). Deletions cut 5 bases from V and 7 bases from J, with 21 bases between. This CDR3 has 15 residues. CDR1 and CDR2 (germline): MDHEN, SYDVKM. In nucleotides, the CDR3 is TGTGCCAGCAGTCCTATGCGAAGGGGGGCTCGAGAGCAGTACTTC. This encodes CASSPMRRGAREQYF.

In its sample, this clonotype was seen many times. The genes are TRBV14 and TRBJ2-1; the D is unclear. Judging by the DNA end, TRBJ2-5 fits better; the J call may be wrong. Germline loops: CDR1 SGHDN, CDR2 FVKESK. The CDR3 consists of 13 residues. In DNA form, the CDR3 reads TGTGCCAGCAGCCATCAAGGTCAAGAGACCCAGTACTTC. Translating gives CASSHQGQETQYF.

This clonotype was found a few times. The CDR3 coding sequence is TGTGCCAGCAGCCAACGGGGACACCCAGGGGGAAAACTGTTTTTT. Its translation is CASSQRGHPGGKLFF. The chain employs TRBV14 and TRBJ1-4, with 7 bases fitting TRBD1. V dropped 2 bases and J dropped 10; count of bases not matched to a gene: 10. CDR1 is SGHDN, CDR2 FVKESK, per germline. There are 15 residues in the CDR3.

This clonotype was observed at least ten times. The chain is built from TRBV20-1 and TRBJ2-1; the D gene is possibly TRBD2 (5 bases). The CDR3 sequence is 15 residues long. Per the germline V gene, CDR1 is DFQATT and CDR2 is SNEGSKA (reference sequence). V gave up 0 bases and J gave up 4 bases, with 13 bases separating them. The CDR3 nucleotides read TGCAGTGCTAGAGACTGGGCCGGGGAATACAATGAGCAGTTCTTC. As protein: CSARDWAGEYNEQFF.

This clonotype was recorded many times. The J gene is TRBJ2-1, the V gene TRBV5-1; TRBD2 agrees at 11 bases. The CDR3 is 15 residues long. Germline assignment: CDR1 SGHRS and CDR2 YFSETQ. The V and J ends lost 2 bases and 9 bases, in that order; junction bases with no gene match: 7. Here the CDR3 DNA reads TGCGCCAGCAGCTTTAGCGGGAGGGCCGACCTTGAGCAGTTCTTC. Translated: CASSFSGRADLEQFF.

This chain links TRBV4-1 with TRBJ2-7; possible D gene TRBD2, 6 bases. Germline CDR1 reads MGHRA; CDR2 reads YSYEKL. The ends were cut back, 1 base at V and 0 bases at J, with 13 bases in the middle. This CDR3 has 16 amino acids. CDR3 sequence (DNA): TGCGCCAGCAGCCAAGGTGGAGGGATCGGCTCCTACGAGCAGTACTTC. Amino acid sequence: CASSQGGGIGSYEQYF.

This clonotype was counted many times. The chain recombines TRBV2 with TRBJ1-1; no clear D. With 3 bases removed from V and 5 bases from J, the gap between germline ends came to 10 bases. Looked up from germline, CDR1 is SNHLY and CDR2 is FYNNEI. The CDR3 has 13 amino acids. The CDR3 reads CASSDVGKTEAFF. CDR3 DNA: TGTGCCAGCAGTGATGTAGGGAAGACTGAAGCTTTCTTT.

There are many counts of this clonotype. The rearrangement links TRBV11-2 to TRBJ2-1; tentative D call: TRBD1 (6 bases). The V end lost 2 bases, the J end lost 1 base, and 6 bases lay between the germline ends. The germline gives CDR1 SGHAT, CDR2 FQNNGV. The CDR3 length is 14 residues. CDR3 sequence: CASSLQGSYNEQFF. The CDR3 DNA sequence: TGTGCCAGCAGCTTACAGGGGTCCTACAATGAGCAGTTCTTC.

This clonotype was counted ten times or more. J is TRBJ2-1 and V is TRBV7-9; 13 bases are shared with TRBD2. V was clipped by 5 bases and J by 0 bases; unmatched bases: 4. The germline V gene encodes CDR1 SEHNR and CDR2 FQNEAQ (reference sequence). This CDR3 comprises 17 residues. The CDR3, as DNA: TGTGCCAGCAGCGGGTGGACTAGCGGGAGCTCCTACAATGAGCAGTTCTTC. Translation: CASSGWTSGSSYNEQFF.

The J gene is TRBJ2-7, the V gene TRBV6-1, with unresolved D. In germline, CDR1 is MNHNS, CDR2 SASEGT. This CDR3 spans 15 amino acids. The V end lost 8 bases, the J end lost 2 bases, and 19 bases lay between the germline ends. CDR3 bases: TGTGCCAGCTGTGTCGTCCCTGGTGGACCCTACGAGCAGTACTTC. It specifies CASCVVPGGPYEQYF.

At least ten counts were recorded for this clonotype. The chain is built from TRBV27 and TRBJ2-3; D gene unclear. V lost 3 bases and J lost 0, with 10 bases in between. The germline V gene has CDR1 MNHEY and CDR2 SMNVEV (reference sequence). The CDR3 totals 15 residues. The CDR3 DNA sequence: TGTGCCAGCAGTTTTCTGGACCGAAGCACAGATACGCAGTATTTT. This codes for CASSFLDRSTDTQYF.

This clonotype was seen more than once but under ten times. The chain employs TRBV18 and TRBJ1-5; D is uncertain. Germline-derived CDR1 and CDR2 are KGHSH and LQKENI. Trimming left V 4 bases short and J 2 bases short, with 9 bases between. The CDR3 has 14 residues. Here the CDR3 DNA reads TGTGCCAGCTCACTAGAATCGGGCAATCAGCCCCAGCATTTT. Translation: CASSLESGNQPQHF.

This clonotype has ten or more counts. The CDR3 sequence: CASSLSTSGRGEQFF. CDR3 DNA sequence: TGTGCCAGCAGTTTATCAACTAGCGGGAGGGGAGAGCAGTTCTTC. This chain links TRBV27 with TRBJ2-1; 13 bases are shared with TRBD2. The CDR3 consists of 15 residues. In germline, CDR1 is MNHEY, CDR2 SMNVEV (reference sequence). After removal of 0 bases from V and 10 bases from J, the junction contained 3 bases not matched to a gene.

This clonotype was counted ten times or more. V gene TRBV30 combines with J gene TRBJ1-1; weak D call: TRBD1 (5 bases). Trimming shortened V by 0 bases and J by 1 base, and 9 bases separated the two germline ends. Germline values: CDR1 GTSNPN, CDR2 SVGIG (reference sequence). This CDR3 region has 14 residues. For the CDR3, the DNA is TGTGCCTGGAGTGTGAAAGGGGCGAACACTGAAGCTTTCTTT. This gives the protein CAWSVKGANTEAFF. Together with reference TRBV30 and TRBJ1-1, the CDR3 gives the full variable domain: SQTIHQWPATLVQPVGSPLSLECTVEGTSNPNLYWYRQAAGRGLQLLFYSVGIGQISSEVPQNLSASRPQDRQFILSSKKLLLSDSGFYLCAWSVKGANTEAFFGQGTRLTVV.

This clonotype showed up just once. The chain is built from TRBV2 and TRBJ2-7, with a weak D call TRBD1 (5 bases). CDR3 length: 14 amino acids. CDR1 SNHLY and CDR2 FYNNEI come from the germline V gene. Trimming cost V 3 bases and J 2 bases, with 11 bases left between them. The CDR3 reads CASSEGPNPYEQYF. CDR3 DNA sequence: TGTGCCAGCAGTGAGGGGCCTAATCCCTACGAGCAGTACTTC.

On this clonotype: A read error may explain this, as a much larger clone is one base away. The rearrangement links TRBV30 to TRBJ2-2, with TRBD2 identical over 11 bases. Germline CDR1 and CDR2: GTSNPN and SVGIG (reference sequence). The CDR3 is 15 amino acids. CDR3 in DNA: TGTGCCTGGAGTGTACTAGCGGGAGTCGCCGGGGAGCAGTTTTTT. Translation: CAWSVLAGVAGEQFF.